The source of this TCR beta chain is a study of beta chain features in type 1 diabetes. Study outcomes and limitations: For cells with high TCR expression, cDNA sequencing could yield over-representation. There were fewer insertions and more deletions at the VDJ junctions of type 1 diabetes patients.

On this clone itself: Its antigen remains unknown.

Germline V gene lookup returns CDR1 GTSNPN and CDR2 SVGIG (reference sequence). V shed 1 base and J 3 bases; nucleotides not matched to a gene: 5. The CDR3 has 14 residues. The investigators reverse transcribed all of the isolated RNA, so they sequenced expressed TCRB transcripts. Measured with immunoSEQ multiplex PCR; TCRdb has only the in-frame clones, and not every one. Of hundreds of thousands of clones in the sample, around 13% were seen once. The specimen was naive CD4+ T cells from blood. The chain uses TRBV30 and TRBJ2-5; TRBD1 matches at 7 bases. The sequence was collected from a man between 18 and 29 years old in good health. Written as DNA, the CDR3 is TGTGCCTGGAGTGGAAAAACAGGGGAAGAGACCCAGTACTTC. Its protein is CAWSGKTGEETQYF. The variable domain in full, with the rest retrieved from reference TRBV30 and TRBJ2-5, is SQTIHQWPATLVQPVGSPLSLECTVEGTSNPNLYWYRQAAGRGLQLLFYSVGIGQISSEVPQNLSASRPQDRQFILSSKKLLLSDSGFYLCAWSGKTGEETQYFGPGTRLLVL.